Presented here are 31 T cell receptor beta chains from one specimen sequenced in a study of neurological immune-mediated disorders. TCRdb called the 5' RACE reads again in MiXCR, with one record for every CDR3 protein. The sample yields tens of thousands of distinct CDR3 sequences, approximately 3% seen once. Regarding time point: longitudinal time-point 1 (baseline). Sequenced sample: PBMCs. These receptors originate from a woman aged 55 to 70 with multiple sclerosis.

Remarks on this clonotype: One end of the junction is discordant with germline, which a read error may explain. The chain carries TRBV6-1 and TRBJ2-3; D is uncertain. The CDR3 has 13 residues. From germline, CDR1 is MNHNS and CDR2 SASEGT. The CDR3 DNA reads as TGTGCCACCACGTTACAAGACACAGATACGCGGTATTTT. Protein sequence: CATTLQDTDTRYF.

This clonotype has a count of ten or more. The chain is built from TRBV7-8 and TRBJ2-5, with TRBD2 identical over 10 bases. The germline V gene encodes CDR1 SGHVS and CDR2 FQNEAQ. The V and J ends lost 5 bases and 7 bases, in that order; junction bases with no gene match: 7. The CDR3 is made up of 14 amino acids. The DNA for the CDR3 is TGTGCCAGCAGCCCAGGGGTAGCGGGGGGGACCCAGTACTTC. Protein sequence: CASSPGVAGGTQYF.

This clonotype was recorded many times. The V call is TRBV3-1, the J call TRBJ1-5; 9 nucleotides align to TRBD1. Germline values: CDR1 LGHDT, CDR2 YNNKEL (reference sequence). After removal of 4 bases from V and 9 bases from J, the junction contained 10 bases not matched to a gene. The CDR3 runs 15 residues. CDR3 DNA sequence: TGTGCCAGCAGCCCGGGGGTACAGGGGGCTTGGCCCCAGCATTTT. As protein: CASSPGVQGAWPQHF.

This clonotype was detected ten times or more. J is TRBJ2-1 and V is TRBV5-1, with D possibly matching TRBD2 (7 bases). Germline loops: CDR1 SGHRS, CDR2 YFSETQ. Trimming removed 4 bases at V and 5 bases at J, with 19 bases between. CDR3 length equals 16 residues. The DNA for the CDR3 is TGCGCCAGCAGCAAGGGGGTGTTCGGGGGGAACAATGAGCAGTTCTTC. Residues: CASSKGVFGGNNEQFF.

This clonotype has ten or more counts. J is TRBJ2-5 and V is TRBV5-1, with TRBD2 matching 8 bases. The CDR3 consists of 16 residues. The trim removed 2 bases at V and 2 bases at J, leaving 8 bases unmatched. From germline, CDR1 is SGHRS and CDR2 YFSETQ. The CDR3 DNA is TGCGCCAGCAGCTTAAATGTAGCGGGGACACAAGAGACCCAGTACTTC. Residues: CASSLNVAGTQETQYF.

This clonotype was counted at least ten times. The chain carries TRBV29-1 and TRBJ2-7; D assignment may be TRBD1 or TRBD2 (5 bases each). With 4 bases removed from V and 6 bases from J, the gap between germline ends came to 7 bases. CDR1 and CDR2 (germline): SQVTM, ANQGSEA. The length of the CDR3 is 10 residues. The CDR3 spells CSVGGTEQYF. The CDR3 coding sequence is TGCAGCGTTGGAGGGACCGAGCAGTACTTC.

This clonotype was detected ten times or more. This chain links TRBV5-1 with TRBJ2-7; 8 bases match TRBD2. Germline V lookup: CDR1 SGHRS, CDR2 YFSETQ. J was trimmed by 3 bases and V by 0 bases; bases with no gene match: 2. The CDR3 sequence is 14 residues long. The CDR3 nucleotides are TGCGCCAGCAGCTTGGGTCGGGGGGGCTACGAGCAGTACTTC. Amino acid sequence: CASSLGRGGYEQYF.

The sample holds a few counts of this clonotype. The chain couples TRBV28 to TRBJ2-7; TRBD1 aligns across 9 bases. The V gene end was trimmed by 7 bases and the J gene end by 6 bases; junction bases not matched to a gene: 10. Germline values: CDR1 MDHEN, CDR2 SYDVKM. This CDR3 is 14 amino acids long. CDR3 coding DNA: TGTGCCAGCACCCGCGGGCGACAGGGGGGCGAGCAGTACTTC. Its protein is CASTRGRQGGEQYF.

In its sample, this clonotype was seen many times. The CDR3 spells CSARDEKQDYEQYF. For the CDR3, the DNA is TGCAGTGCTAGAGATGAGAAACAGGACTACGAGCAGTACTTC. The rearrangement links TRBV20-1 to TRBJ2-7; tentative D call: TRBD1 (5 bases). From germline, CDR1 is DFQATT and CDR2 SNEGSKA (reference sequence). The V end was cut by 0 bases, the J end by 3 bases, with 12 bases between. The CDR3 totals 14 residues.

This clonotype came up many times. The J gene is TRBJ2-5, the V gene TRBV20-1, with TRBD2 matching 8 bases. Per germline, CDR1 DFQATT and CDR2 SNEGSKA (reference sequence). J was trimmed by 1 base and V by 0 bases; bases with no gene match: 4. The CDR3 has 15 amino acids. The CDR3 is CSARDRGGRQETQYF. The CDR3 nucleotides read TGCAGTGCTAGAGATCGCGGGGGGCGCCAAGAGACCCAGTACTTC.

The table lists this clonotype with many counts. This chain connects TRBV5-1 to TRBJ2-3; maybe TRBD1 (6 bases). Germline V CDR1 and CDR2: SGHRS, YFSETQ. CDR3 length: 15 residues. Trimming removed 0 bases at V and 5 bases at J, with 13 bases between. CDR3 amino acids: CASSLGAGERDTQYF. CDR3 bases: TGCGCCAGCAGCTTGGGGGCAGGGGAGAGAGATACGCAGTATTTT.

This clonotype was found many times. The chain uses TRBV7-2 and TRBJ2-1; unclear D gene. This CDR3 region has 15 residues. V was shortened by 5 bases and J by 0 bases, with 11 bases between the two germline ends. Germline-derived CDR1 and CDR2 are SGHTA and FQGNSA. In DNA, the CDR3 is TGTGCCAGCAGCCCCCAGCTGAGCTCCTACAATGAGCAGTTCTTC. This translates into CASSPQLSSYNEQFF.

This clonotype was seen repeatedly, ten times or more. This rearrangement joins TRBV9 to TRBJ1-6; TRBD1 might be the D (5 bases). The CDR3 has 16 amino acids. Trimming removed 0 bases at V and 6 bases at J, with 13 bases between. Germline CDR1 reads SGDLS; CDR2 reads YYNGEE. This CDR3 reads CASSVGSGGPNSPLHF. The CDR3 DNA follows: TGTGCCAGCAGCGTAGGATCCGGGGGACCTAATTCACCCCTCCACTTT. The whole variable domain, filled in from reference TRBV9 and TRBJ1-6, reads DSGVTQTPKHLITATGQRVTLRCSPRSGDLSVYWYQQSLDQGLQFLIQYYNGEERAKGNILERFSAQQFPDLHSELNLSSLELGDSALYFCASSVGSGGPNSPLHFGNGTRLTVT.

This clonotype was seen at least ten times. The genes are TRBV28 and TRBJ1-5, with a possible D match to TRBD1 (6 bases). Trimming cost V 3 bases and J 9 bases, with 15 bases left between them. CDR3 length: 14 amino acids. The V gene's germline CDR1 is MDHEN and CDR2 SYDVKM. In DNA, the CDR3 is TGTGCCAGCAGTTTGGGACACCCCTCCCCGCCCCAGCATTTT. It specifies CASSLGHPSPPQHF.

This clonotype was recorded many times. The chain has TRBV6-6 and TRBJ2-5; the D gene is possibly TRBD2 (5 bases). CDR1 is MNHNY and CDR2 is SVGAGI in the germline V gene (reference sequence). The germline V and J ends were trimmed by 8 bases and 5 bases, with 9 bases remaining between them. The CDR3 runs 11 residues. In nucleotides, the CDR3 is TGTGCCAGCCGGGGTACGGAGACCCAGTACTTC. Residues: CASRGTETQYF.

This clonotype was found many times. V usage is TRBV5-1 and J usage is TRBJ2-3; the D call may be TRBD1 or TRBD2 (5 bases each). CDR3 length: 14 amino acids. In germline, CDR1 is SGHRS, CDR2 YFSETQ. V lost 4 bases, J lost 0 bases, and 9 bases lay in between. The CDR3 spells CASSGGTSTDTQYF. CDR3 in DNA: TGCGCCAGCAGCGGGGGTACTAGCACAGATACGCAGTATTTT.

This clonotype was observed many times. This chain joins TRBV5-1 and TRBJ2-5; the match to TRBD2 covers 10 bases. Germline assignment: CDR1 SGHRS and CDR2 YFSETQ. The CDR3 has 14 residues. Unmatched junction bases numbered 2, after V lost 5 bases and J lost 1 base. Here the CDR3 DNA reads TGCGCCAGCAGTCTAGCGGGGGCCCAAGAGACCCAGTACTTC. Residues: CASSLAGAQETQYF.

On this clonotype: The conserved phenylalanine or tryptophan normally closing the CDR3 is absent here, so this likely arose from a read error. The rearrangement uses TRBV5-1 and TRBJ2-5, with 10 bases that match TRBD2. Trimming removed 0 bases from V and 1 base from J; junction bases left unmatched: 6. The CDR3 is 17 residues long. Germline V gene lookup returns CDR1 SGHRS and CDR2 YFSETQ. CDR3 sequence (DNA): TGCGCCAGCAGCTTGGCTAATAGCGGGGGGCTCCAAGAGACCCAGTACAAC. Amino acid sequence: CASSLANSGGLQETQYN.

This clonotype was seen at least ten times. V is TRBV20-1 and J is TRBJ1-3; TRBD1 matches at 12 bases. From germline, CDR1 is DFQATT and CDR2 SNEGSKA (reference sequence). V shed 1 base, J shed 3 bases, and the junction held 4 bases outside the gene matches. The CDR3 is made up of 16 amino acids. Here the CDR3 reads CSARVGTGGVGNTIYF. The CDR3 DNA reads TGCAGTGCTAGAGTAGGGACAGGGGGCGTTGGAAACACCATATATTTT.

Many counts were recorded for this clonotype. J is TRBJ1-1 and V is TRBV5-1, with TRBD1 matching 8 bases. Germline V CDR1 and CDR2: SGHRS, YFSETQ. Unmatched junction bases numbered 8, after V lost 7 bases and J lost 9 bases. The CDR3 extends over 12 amino acids. CDR3 loop: CASSGTGPKAFF. DNA for the CDR3: TGCGCCAGCTCCGGGACAGGTCCCAAAGCTTTCTTT. Supplemented by reference TRBV5-1 and TRBJ1-1, the full variable domain reads KAGVTQTPRYLIKTRGQQVTLSCSPISGHRSVSWYQQTPGQGLQFLFEYFSETQRNKGNFPGRFSGRQFSNSRSEMNVSTLELGDSALYLCASSGTGPKAFFGQGTRLTVV.

In its sample, this clonotype was seen many times. V is TRBV5-1 and J is TRBJ2-2; a weak D match, TRBD1 (6 bases). The CDR3 has 15 residues. Trimming pared 3 bases from V and 2 bases from J, leaving 11 bases between. CDR1 SGHRS and CDR2 YFSETQ come from the germline V gene. Here the CDR3 reads CASSSGTLNTGELFF. The CDR3 bases are TGCGCCAGCAGCTCCGGGACACTTAACACCGGGGAGCTGTTTTTT.

In this sample, this clonotype turned up many times. The CDR3 DNA is TGTGCCAGCAGCCATCAGTCAACTAATGAAAAACTGTTTTTT. Protein product: CASSHQSTNEKLFF. This chain joins TRBV3-1 and TRBJ1-4; D unresolved. CDR1 and CDR2 (germline): LGHDT, YNNKEL (reference sequence). The CDR3 sequence is 14 residues long. Deletions cut 3 bases from V and 0 bases from J, with 5 bases between. Supplemented by reference TRBV3-1 and TRBJ1-4, the full variable domain reads DTAVSQTPKYLVTQMGNDKSIKCEQNLGHDTMYWYKQDSKKFLKIMFSYNNKELIINETVPNRFSPKSPDKAHLNLHINSLELGDSAVYFCASSHQSTNEKLFFGSGTQLSVL.

This clonotype was found many times. The chain recombines TRBV2 with TRBJ2-5; D remains unclear. The CDR3 covers 11 residues. The V end lost 2 bases, the J end lost 5 bases, and 3 bases lay between the germline ends. The germline CDR1 and CDR2 sequences are SNHLY and FYNNEI. The CDR3 DNA reads TGTGCCAGCAGTGAAATTGAGACCCAGTACTTC. Translation gives CASSEIETQYF.

This clonotype occurred many times. The chain recombines TRBV7-2 with TRBJ2-7; possible D gene TRBD1, 6 bases. V was clipped by 5 bases and J by 6 bases, with 11 bases between them. The CDR3 spans 12 residues. The germline CDR1 and CDR2 sequences are SGHTA and FQGNSA. CDR3 sequence: CASSKQGPEQYF. As DNA, the CDR3 is TGTGCCAGCAGCAAACAGGGTCCCGAGCAGTACTTC.

This clonotype appeared many times. CDR3 protein: CSASVGLSSYNEQFF. The CDR3, as DNA: TGCAGTGCTAGCGTGGGGCTTAGCTCCTACAATGAGCAGTTCTTC. This chain uses TRBV20-1 with TRBJ2-1; weak D call: TRBD1 (5 bases). The germline gives CDR1 DFQATT, CDR2 SNEGSKA (reference sequence). The V gene lost 3 bases and the J gene lost 0 bases, with 12 bases spanning the gap. The CDR3 contains 15 residues.

In nucleotides, the CDR3 is TGTGCCAGCAGCTTAGCGTCACCGCTGCGCCAAGAGACCCAGTACTTC. This encodes CASSLASPLRQETQYF. The gene calls are TRBV7-2 and TRBJ2-5; no reliable D call. Germline V gene data show CDR1 as SGHTA and CDR2 as FQGNSA. Trimming removed 0 bases from V and 1 base from J, with 12 bases in between. This CDR3 has 16 residues.

This clonotype was detected ten times or more. This chain links TRBV11-1 with TRBJ1-1; 7 bases are a match to TRBD1. V lost 8 bases to trimming and J lost 5 bases; unmatched junction nucleotides: 11. The CDR3 runs 14 residues. Per germline, CDR1 SGHAT and CDR2 FQDESV (reference sequence). CDR3 residues: CASGTQGGRTEAFF. The CDR3 bases are TGTGCCAGCGGTACCCAGGGGGGTCGGACTGAAGCTTTCTTT. The variable domain in full, with the rest retrieved from reference TRBV11-1 and TRBJ1-1, is EAEVAQSPRYKITEKSQAVAFWCDPISGHATLYWYRQILGQGPELLVQFQDESVVDDSQLPKDRFSAERLKGVDSTLKIQPAELGDSAMYLCASGTQGGRTEAFFGQGTRLTVV.

This clonotype was recorded many times. The chain has TRBV14 and TRBJ1-6; maybe TRBD1 (6 bases). Per germline, CDR1 SGHDN and CDR2 FVKESK. V gave up 0 bases and J gave up 9 bases, with 12 bases separating them. The CDR3 is 15 amino acids. CDR3 nucleotides: TGTGCCAGCAGCCAAGATGCAGGGGCAGGTTCACCCCTCCACTTT. Translating gives CASSQDAGAGSPLHF.

Many counts were recorded for this clonotype. The rearrangement joins TRBV29-1 to TRBJ2-1; D is perhaps TRBD1 or TRBD2 (5 bases each). V was clipped by 6 bases and J by 0 bases, with 12 bases between them. Germline V lookup: CDR1 SQVTM, CDR2 ANQGSEA. The CDR3 spans 14 residues. CDR3 coding DNA: TGCAGCGTCGTTGGGGACGGCTCCTACAATGAGCAGTTCTTC. Translated: CSVVGDGSYNEQFF.

This clonotype was found many times. The chain has TRBV5-1 and TRBJ1-3, with no clear D. Germline V gene data show CDR1 as SGHRS and CDR2 as YFSETQ. The CDR3 covers 15 residues. Trimming removed 1 base at V and 3 bases at J, with 11 bases between. CDR3 amino acids: CASSLTGLGGNTIYF. CDR3 DNA sequence: TGCGCCAGCAGCTTGACGGGGTTAGGTGGAAACACCATATATTTT. The whole variable domain, filled in from reference TRBV5-1 and TRBJ1-3, reads KAGVTQTPRYLIKTRGQQVTLSCSPISGHRSVSWYQQTPGQGLQFLFEYFSETQRNKGNFPGRFSGRQFSNSRSEMNVSTLELGDSALYLCASSLTGLGGNTIYFGEGSWLTVV.

This clonotype was counted at least ten times. The CDR3 DNA reads TGTGCCAGCAGCTTGGTTCCTATGGGGGGAGCCAACACCGGGGAGCTGTTTTTT. It codes for CASSLVPMGGANTGELFF. The rearrangement links TRBV5-6 to TRBJ2-2, with D possibly TRBD2 on 6 matching bases. Germline V CDR1 and CDR2: SGHDT, YYEEEE. There are 18 residues in the CDR3. V shed 0 bases and J shed 2 bases, with 17 bases lying between them. Full variable domain (rest looked up from reference TRBV5-6 and TRBJ2-2): DAGVTQSPTHLIKTRGQQVTLRCSPKSGHDTVSWYQQALGQGPQFIFQYYEEEERQRGNFPDRFSGHQFPNYSSELNVNALLLGDSALYLCASSLVPMGGANTGELFFGEGSRLTVL.